This TCR beta chain was retrieved from a study of control samples from healthy donors and cancer patients. The length of the CDR3 is 16 residues. Per germline, CDR1 MDHEN and CDR2 SYDVKM. V was pared by 6 bases and J by 7 bases, with 11 bases of the junction left unmatched. This clone was counted a single time. Clones were sequenced by immunoSEQ multiplex PCR, and TCRdb holds only the in-frame ones, with some missing. Among 65,000 to 80,000 clones, roughly 89% were seen once, and the ten largest hold 1.9%. The chain links TRBV28 to TRBJ1-6; 8 bases agree with TRBD1. The clonotype was recovered from a woman in her sixties or seventies with head and neck cancer. Sequenced sample: PBMCs. The CDR3 nucleotides are TGTGCCAGCAGATCGTCTCAGGGGGCGCGGAATTCACCCCTCCACTTT. Its translation is CASRSSQGARNSPLHF.